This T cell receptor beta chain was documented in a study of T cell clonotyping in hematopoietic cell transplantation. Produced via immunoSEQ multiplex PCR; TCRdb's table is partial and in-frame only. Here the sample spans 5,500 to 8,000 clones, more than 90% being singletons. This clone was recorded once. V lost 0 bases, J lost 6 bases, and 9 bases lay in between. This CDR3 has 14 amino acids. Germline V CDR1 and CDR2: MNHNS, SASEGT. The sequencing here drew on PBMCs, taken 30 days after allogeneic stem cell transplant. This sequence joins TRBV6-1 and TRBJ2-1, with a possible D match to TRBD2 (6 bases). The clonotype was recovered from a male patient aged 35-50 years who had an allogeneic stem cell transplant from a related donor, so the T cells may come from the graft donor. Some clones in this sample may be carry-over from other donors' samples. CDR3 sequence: CASSEAWTTNEQFF. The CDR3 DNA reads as TGTGCCAGCAGTGAAGCTTGGACTACCAATGAGCAGTTCTTC.